This is a list of T cell receptor beta chains from one sample in a study of T-cell reconstitution after alpha-beta-depleted transplantation in children. Using its own MiXCR run on the PCR reads, TCRdb lists one record per CDR3 protein. Among about 460,000 distinct CDR3 sequences listed, roughly 10% were seen once. The material was PBMCs, obtained before TCRalphabeta/CD19-depleted stem cell transplant. These receptors were taken from a child aged 2 to 10 with inherited bone marrow failure, due to receive a stem cell transplant. Both conserved end residues are part of each CDR3. The D gene is left open where the match is weak. The size entry is marked missing in some rows and otherwise reads once, few, many or a size class.

cdr3_nt cdr3_aa clone_size v_call d_call j_call
TGTGCCAGCGCTACTCGTAGACTAGCGGGCTACGAGCAGTACTTC CASATRRLAGYEQYF many TRBV7-2 TRBD2 TRBJ2-7
TGCAGCGTTCGCCGGACCCCCAACAATGAGCAGTTCTTC CSVRRTPNNEQFF many TRBV29-1 - TRBJ2-1
TGTGCCAGCAGCTTTCCTAGCGTCTACAATGAGCAGTTCTTC CASSFPSVYNEQFF - TRBV5-6 - TRBJ2-1
TGTGCCAGCAGCCCCTATAGCGGGAGGGGTAACAATGAGCAGTTCTTC CASSPYSGRGNNEQFF many TRBV12-3/TRBV12-4 TRBD2 TRBJ2-1
TGTGCCAGCAGTTTAATGGGCAATGAGCAGTTCTTC CASSLMGNEQFF many TRBV27 - TRBJ2-1
TGTGCCAGCAGCGGCAGACTAGCGGGAGGGTCAGATACGCAGTATTTT CASSGRLAGGSDTQYF many TRBV7-9 TRBD2 TRBJ2-3
TGTGCCACCAGTCCACGGGTCCCCAGGAGCTCCTACAATGAGCAGTTCTTC CATSPRVPRSSYNEQFF many TRBV24-1 - TRBJ2-1
TGCAGTGCTAGAGATCTCGAGTTTACCGCGAACACCGGGGAGCTGTTTTTT CSARDLEFTANTGELFF few TRBV20-1 - TRBJ2-2
TGTGCCAGCTCACCACGGTCTAGGATTGGGGTGGAAAATGAGCAGTTCTTC CASSPRSRIGVENEQFF many TRBV18 - TRBJ2-1
TGCGCCAGCAGCCTTCTTACAGGGAGGTACCGCTATGGCTACACCTTC CASSLLTGRYRYGYTF many TRBV4-3 - TRBJ1-2
TGCAGCGTTGAAGGCAGCGAGGTTGAGCAGTTCTTC CSVEGSEVEQFF many TRBV29-1 - TRBJ2-1
TGTGCCAGCAGCGCGGGATTCTCCTACGAGCAGTACTTC CASSAGFSYEQYF many TRBV2 - TRBJ2-7
TGTGCCAGCAGTTCTCAGGGCTCTGAAGCTTTCTTT CASSSQGSEAFF many TRBV27 - TRBJ1-1
TGCGCCAGCAGTAAGCGACTAGCGGGAAGAAACACCGGGGAGCTGTTTTTT CASSKRLAGRNTGELFF many TRBV10-1 TRBD2 TRBJ2-2
TGTGCCAGCAGTTCGGGACCGAACAATGAGCAGTTCTTC CASSSGPNNEQFF many TRBV12-3/TRBV12-4 - TRBJ2-1
TGTGCCAGCAGCCTTGACCAGGGGGCAAGCACTGAAGCTTTCTTT CASSLDQGASTEAFF many TRBV9 TRBD1 TRBJ1-1
TGCAGTGCTACTGTCACCGGGGAGCTGTTTTTT CSATVTGELFF few TRBV20-1 - TRBJ2-2
TGCGCCAGCAGCTGGGCCGAAAATTCACCCCTCCACTTT CASSWAENSPLHF few TRBV5-1 - TRBJ1-6
TGTGCCAGCAGCTTATCCCCAGAGGTCTACGAGCAGTACTTC CASSLSPEVYEQYF many TRBV7-6 - TRBJ2-7
TGTGCCAGCTCACCACAGGGGGATCAGCCCCAGCATTTT CASSPQGDQPQHF many TRBV18 - TRBJ1-5
TGTGCCACCAGCAGACATGGGGATGAGCAGTTCTTC CATSRHGDEQFF - TRBV15 - TRBJ2-1
TGTGCCACCAGTGCGGGACAGGGTCGCACAGATACGCAGTATTTT CATSAGQGRTDTQYF few TRBV24-1 TRBD1 TRBJ2-3
TGTGCCAGCAGTCCGCCGGGACTAGCGAGTAATGAGCAGTTCTTC CASSPPGLASNEQFF many TRBV28 TRBD2 TRBJ2-1
TGTGCCAGCAGCCAGTGGACCACAGATACGCAGTATTTT CASSQWTTDTQYF many TRBV6-1 - TRBJ2-3
TGTGCCAGCAGCTTAGGTTCGGAATACGAGCAGTACTTC CASSLGSEYEQYF many TRBV7-9 - TRBJ2-7
TGTGCCAGCAGTTTAGTCCTAGCGGGAGTATACAATGAGCAGTTCTTC CASSLVLAGVYNEQFF many TRBV12-3/TRBV12-4 TRBD2 TRBJ2-1
TGTGCCAGCAGCCCGTCCGTGGGACGCGACGAGCAGTACTTC CASSPSVGRDEQYF - TRBV12-3/TRBV12-4 - TRBJ2-7
TGTGCCAGCATTTTATTTGCAGGGCAGTATAATGAAAAACTGTTTTTT CASILFAGQYNEKLFF many TRBV28 - TRBJ1-4